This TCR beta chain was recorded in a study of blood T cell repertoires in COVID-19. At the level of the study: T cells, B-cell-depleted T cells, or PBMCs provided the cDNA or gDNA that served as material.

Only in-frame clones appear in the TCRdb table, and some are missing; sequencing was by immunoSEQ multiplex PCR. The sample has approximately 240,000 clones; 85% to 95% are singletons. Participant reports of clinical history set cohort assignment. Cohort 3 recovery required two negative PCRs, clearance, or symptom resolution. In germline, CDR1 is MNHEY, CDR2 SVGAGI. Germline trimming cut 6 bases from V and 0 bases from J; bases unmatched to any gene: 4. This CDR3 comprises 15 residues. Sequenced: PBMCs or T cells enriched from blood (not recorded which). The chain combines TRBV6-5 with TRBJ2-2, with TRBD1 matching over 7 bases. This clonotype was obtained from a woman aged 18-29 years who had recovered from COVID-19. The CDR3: CASSQTGTNTGELFF. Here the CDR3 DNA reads TGTGCCAGCAGCCAGACAGGGACGAACACCGGGGAGCTGTTTTTT.